A selection of T cell receptor beta chains follows, all from one sample in a study of blood T cells in healthy people across ages. TCRdb independently ran MiXCR on the 5' RACE reads; one entry per CDR3 protein. The sample carries some 1.5 million distinct CDR3 sequences, about 45% recorded once. The material sequenced was blood. The receptor set was obtained from a woman between 18 and 30 years old in good health. Both conserved end residues are part of each CDR3. The order of the fields is D gene, V gene, J gene, clone size, CDR3 protein, CDR3 DNA. The D gene is left open where the match is weak. Clone size is shown for a subset of rows, as once, few, many or a class of expanded clone.

TRBD1,TRBV28,TRBJ1-2,.,CASRDRFFYGYTF,TGTGCCAGCAGGGACAGGTTTTTCTATGGCTACACCTTC
.,TRBV9,TRBJ2-1,few,CASSAPGLGGGNEQFF,TGTGCCAGCAGCGCTCCGGGACTAGGGGGCGGGAATGAGCAGTTCTTC
TRBD1,TRBV20-1,TRBJ2-7,few,CSAGGQVVGEQYF,TGCAGTGCTGGGGGACAGGTAGTGGGCGAGCAGTACTTC
TRBD1,TRBV5-1,TRBJ2-7,.,CASSTGASRVPTYEQYF,TGCGCCAGCTCGACAGGGGCTTCCCGAGTCCCCACCTACGAGCAGTACTTC
.,TRBV9,TRBJ1-1,.,CASSGGVGANTEAFF,TGTGCCAGCAGCGGGGGGGTTGGAGCGAACACTGAAGCTTTCTTT
TRBD2,TRBV19,TRBJ2-1,.,CASSIDQRAGLYNEQFF,TGTGCCAGTAGTATAGATCAGCGAGCGGGACTTTACAATGAGCAGTTCTTC
.,TRBV4-2,TRBJ2-1,.,CASSQDWGLENEQFF,TGTGCCAGCAGCCAAGATTGGGGACTCGAGAATGAGCAGTTCTTC
.,TRBV29-1,TRBJ2-1,.,CSVEEGRVEGSYNEQFF,TGCAGCGTTGAAGAGGGGAGAGTGGAAGGGTCCTACAATGAGCAGTTCTTC
.,TRBV12-5,TRBJ2-5,.,CASGAGTGGWETQYF,TGTGCTAGTGGAGCCGGGACTGGTGGTTGGGAGACCCAGTACTTC
.,TRBV12-3/TRBV12-4,TRBJ2-3,.,CASSLGGRTDAQYF,TGTGCCAGCAGTTTGGGCGGAAGGACAGATGCGCAATATTTT
.,TRBV15,TRBJ2-3,.,CATSRGTRTDMQYF,TGTGCCACCAGCAGGGGGACCCGCACAGATATGCAGTATTTT
.,TRBV12-3/TRBV12-4,TRBJ1-3,.,CASSLSRGLSGSGNTIYF,TGTGCCAGCAGTTTATCCCGGGGCCTAAGCGGCTCTGGAAACACCATATATTTT
.,TRBV9,TRBJ2-7,.,CASSVGVATYEQYF,TGTGCCAGCAGCGTAGGGGTCGCTACCTACGAGCAGTACTTC
TRBD1,TRBV20-1,TRBJ2-7,.,CSARDRGLYNEQYF,TGCAGTGCTAGGGACAGGGGGCTCTACAATGAGCAGTACTTC
.,TRBV6-1,TRBJ1-2,.,CASSRGLDEREGYGYTF,TGTGCCAGCAGTAGGGGCCTCGATGAGAGGGAAGGCTATGGCTACACCTTC
.,TRBV27,TRBJ2-1,.,CASSQGVDYEQFF,TGTGCCAGCAGCCAGGGAGTAGACTACGAGCAGTTCTTC
.,TRBV29-1,TRBJ2-7,.,CSVGGAGEQYF,TGCAGCGTTGGGGGGGCTGGTGAGCAGTACTTC
TRBD1,TRBV12-3/TRBV12-4,TRBJ1-2,.,CASRTGEGGYTF,TGTGCCAGCAGAACAGGGGAGGGCGGCTACACCTTC
TRBD1,TRBV12-3/TRBV12-4,TRBJ2-7,.,CASSPGTGRYNEQYF,TGTGCCAGCAGTCCAGGGACAGGGCGGTACAATGAGCAGTACTTC
TRBD1,TRBV7-8,TRBJ2-1,.,CASRRGFQGAGNEQFF,TGTGCCAGCCGGAGGGGGTTCCAGGGGGCGGGCAATGAGCAGTTCTTC
TRBD1,TRBV7-9,TRBJ2-1,.,CASSLALMRDRAYNEQFF,TGTGCCAGCAGCTTAGCGCTAATGAGGGACAGGGCGTACAATGAGCAGTTCTTC
.,TRBV7-6,TRBJ1-5,.,CASSLSGGSGQSQHF,TGTGCCAGCAGCTTATCCGGGGGCTCCGGTCAGTCCCAGCATTTT
.,TRBV9,TRBJ1-6,.,CASSATDNSPLHF,TGTGCCAGCAGCGCGACAGATAATTCACCCCTCCACTTT
.,TRBV21-1,TRBJ1-5,.,CASSNLLDVQNQPQHF,TGTGCCAGCAGCAATCTTTTGGACGTACAGAATCAGCCCCAGCATTTT
.,TRBV5-1,TRBJ2-7,few,CASSLMVGNEQYF,TGCGCCAGCAGCTTGATGGTAGGGAACGAGCAGTACTTC
TRBD2,TRBV9,TRBJ2-3,.,CASSPSLAGGGTDTQYF,TGTGCCAGCAGCCCTTCACTAGCGGGAGGGGGCACAGATACGCAGTATTTT
.,TRBV7-2,TRBJ2-5,.,CASSLVGEVYNEQYF,TGTGCCAGCAGCTTAGTAGGCGAAGTATACAATGAGCAGTACTTC
.,TRBV10-3,TRBJ2-1,few,CAISAKEFQWQFF,TGTGCCATCAGTGCCAAGGAGTTCCAATGGCAGTTCTTC
.,TRBV5-1,TRBJ2-5,once,CASSPQQYQETQYF,TGCGCCAGCAGCCCTCAGCAGTACCAAGAGACCCAGTACTTC
.,TRBV5-1,TRBJ1-4,.,CASSLFWARNEKLFF,TGCGCCAGCAGCTTATTTTGGGCTCGTAATGAAAAACTGTTTTTT
.,TRBV5-1,TRBJ1-1,.,CASRGTGQDEAFF,TGCGCCAGCAGGGGTACAGGGCAGGATGAAGCTTTCTTT
.,TRBV20-1,TRBJ2-7,.,CSGILAGYEQYF,TGCAGTGGCATACTAGCTGGCTACGAGCAGTACTTC
.,TRBV6-5,TRBJ2-7,.,CASNRVPKSSYEQYF,TGTGCCAGCAACCGGGTCCCGAAAAGCTCCTACGAGCAGTACTTC
TRBD1,TRBV6-2/TRBV6-3,TRBJ2-7,.,CASNPGQGPYEQYF,TGTGCCAGCAATCCGGGACAGGGTCCCTACGAGCAGTACTTC
TRBD2,TRBV5-1,TRBJ2-3,.,CASSPILAGSTDTQYF,TGCGCCAGCAGCCCTATTTTAGCGGGGAGCACAGATACGCAGTATTTT
TRBD1,TRBV10-3,TRBJ2-1,many,CAISERTGVVDEQFF,TGTGCCATCAGTGAAAGGACAGGGGTTGTCGATGAGCAGTTCTTC
TRBD2,TRBV3-1,TRBJ2-1,.,CASSQATSGRSSYNEQFF,TGTGCCAGCAGCCAAGCGACTAGCGGGAGGTCCTCCTACAATGAGCAGTTCTTC
.,TRBV3-1,TRBJ1-2,.,CASSRYEGMDGYTF,TGTGCCAGCAGCCGATATGAGGGGATGGATGGCTACACCTTC
TRBD2,TRBV13,TRBJ2-5,few,CASSQLKRGGETQYF,TGTGCCAGCAGCCAACTAAAGCGGGGGGGAGAGACCCAGTACTTC
.,TRBV7-3,TRBJ2-1,.,CASSLKASHYNEQFF,TGTGCCAGCAGCTTAAAAGCCAGTCACTACAATGAGCAGTTCTTC
.,TRBV5-1,TRBJ2-2,.,CASSLAVSSNTGELFF,TGCGCCAGCAGCTTGGCCGTAAGCAGCAACACCGGGGAGCTGTTTTTT
.,TRBV7-3,TRBJ2-1,few,CASSLTGRLNEQFF,TGTGCCAGCAGCTTAACAGGACGACTCAATGAGCAGTTCTTC
.,TRBV27,TRBJ1-5,.,CASSTGRYNQPQHF,TGTGCCAGCAGTACGGGACGGTACAATCAGCCCCAGCATTTT
TRBD1,TRBV20-1,TRBJ1-2,.,CGADPGQISLGYTF,TGCGGTGCGGACCCGGGACAGATTTCCCTTGGCTACACCTTC
TRBD1,TRBV7-2,TRBJ2-7,many,CASSYSGTGGYEQYF,TGTGCCAGCAGTTACTCGGGGACAGGGGGCTACGAGCAGTACTTC
TRBD1,TRBV19,TRBJ1-2,.,CASLITGTGNYGYTF,TGTGCCAGCTTAATTACCGGGACAGGGAACTATGGCTACACCTTC
TRBD2,TRBV7-2,TRBJ2-7,few,CASSLQLAGQPSYEQYF,TGTGCCAGCAGCTTACAACTAGCGGGGCAACCCTCCTACGAGCAGTACTTC
TRBD2,TRBV7-7,TRBJ2-7,.,CASSLAPGTSAYEQYF,TGTGCTAGCAGCTTAGCGCCCGGGACTAGCGCCTACGAGCAGTACTTC
.,TRBV7-9,TRBJ1-4,.,CASSLPGQEKLFF,TGTGCCAGCAGCTTACCCGGACAGGAAAAACTGTTTTTT
TRBD1,TRBV9,TRBJ1-1,.,CASSKTGVPNTEAFF,TGTGCCAGCAGCAAAACAGGGGTCCCGAACACTGAAGCTTTCTTT
TRBD1,TRBV30,TRBJ1-5,many,CAWQGQGGNQPQHF,TGTGCCTGGCAAGGACAGGGGGGCAATCAGCCCCAGCATTTT
TRBD2,TRBV6-1,TRBJ2-7,.,CASSPSGTYPYEQYF,TGTGCCAGCAGTCCTAGCGGGACGTATCCCTACGAGCAGTACTTC
.,TRBV11-2,TRBJ2-1,.,CASSLDPRFAYNEQFF,TGTGCCAGCAGCTTAGACCCCAGGTTTGCCTACAATGAGCAGTTCTTC
TRBD1,TRBV12-3/TRBV12-4,TRBJ1-2,.,CASSLAGGQGVGYTF,TGTGCCAGCAGTTTAGCCGGGGGACAGGGTGTTGGCTACACCTTC